This T cell receptor (beta chain) came from a study of T cell repertoires in cytomegalovirus infection. Study findings and constraints: Dominating the ex vivo response were TCR beta clonotypes that were CMV-specific and HLA-C-restricted. Carriage of CMV together with the relevant HLA was identifiable through cumulative public TCR beta family frequency.

TCRdb fed the reads into MiXCR, producing one record per CDR3 protein. The sample shows 150,000 to 200,000 distinct CDR3 sequences, about 15% of them seen only once. Ten or more counts support this clonotype. Its specificity is not known. Sequenced sample: PBMCs. The TCR was taken from a human donor in good health (CMV status not recorded). Some clones in this sample may be carry-over from other donors' samples.

The CDR3 bases are TGTGCCAGCGGCGGACAGGGGGACACTGAAGCTTTCTTT. Translated: CASGGQGDTEAFF. The genes are TRBV6-1 and TRBJ1-1; 10 nucleotides line up with TRBD1. The J segment lost 3 bases and the V segment lost 8 bases, leaving 3 bases of the junction unmatched. Germline CDR1 is MNHNS and CDR2 is SASEGT. There are 13 residues in the CDR3.